This paragraph reports one T cell receptor beta chain. The sample comes from a study of human T cells and chemical hapten exposure. Time point: patch test 2, 6 weeks after DPC sensitization. As for treatment: therapeutic diphenylcyclopropenone sensitization with weekly scalp DPC. Each CDR3 protein is one row after TCRdb ran MiXCR on the RACE reads. The data hold hundreds of thousands of distinct CDR3 sequences, with about 6% observed a single time. Sequenced material: whole blood, taken in connection with sensitization to the hapten diphenylcyclopropenone (DPC). This receptor was obtained from a young woman with alopecia areata. Some clones in this sample may be carry-over from other donors' samples.

The CDR3 DNA follows: TGTGCCAGCAGTTACTCTACGGTGAACACTGAAGCTTTCTTT. Amino acid sequence: CASSYSTVNTEAFF. The chain recombines TRBV6-2 or TRBV6-3 with TRBJ1-1; D is unresolved. V was clipped by 0 bases and J by 0 bases, with 5 bases between them. Germline V CDR1 and CDR2: MNHEY, SVGEGT. This CDR3 is 14 amino acids long.